This TCR beta chain was retrieved from a study of OX40 agonist ivuxolimab in advanced cancers. Study-wide context: Ivuxolimab was a fully human IgG2 agonistic monoclonal antibody targeting the costimulatory receptor OX40 (CD134). Patients were allowed to have had prior anti-PD-1, anti-PD-L1 or anti-CTLA-4 therapy, and approximately 40% of the dose-escalation patients had been treated with checkpoint inhibitors. Intravenous ivuxolimab was administered to patients every 2 weeks at six dose levels: 0.01, 0.1, 0.3, 1.5, 3 and 10 mg/kg. The paper reports the monotherapy dose-escalation portion (N = 52 patients) of the phase I ivuxolimab trial. Partial responses occurred in three dose-escalation patients, of whom one had hepatocellular carcinoma and two had cutaneous melanoma. In the dose-escalation cohort, around 80% of patients were male, and the mean age was approximately 60 years with a range of roughly 23 to 90. Of the roughly 52 dose-escalation patients, hepatocellular carcinoma was present in roughly 19, melanoma in around 15, renal cell carcinoma in 9 and head and neck cancer in 9. The point of sequencing TCRbeta in the periphery was to test whether ivuxolimab changed TCR sequence diversity and drove clonal T-cell expansion. What the work shows at the level of the full study, not this receptor alone: Low levels of normalized T-cell clonal expansion were also shown by some nonresponding patients. In the 0.1-3.0 mg/kg groups, partial responders had among the lowest normalized peripheral clonal expansion, particularly in CD8+ T cells. The antigen specificity of the clonally expanded peripheral T cells was not determined. At doses of 0.1 to 3.0 mg/kg, clonal expansion of both CD4+ and CD8+ T cells in blood was seen between baseline and week 6. On average, CD8+ T cells showed more expanded clones than CD4+ T cells after ivuxolimab.

In the germline V gene, CDR1 corresponds to WSHSY and CDR2 to SAAADI. Trimming at the junction amounts to 10 bases on V and 7 bases on J, and the germline ends lie 14 bases apart. Taken from cysteine to phenylalanine, the CDR3 has 12 residues. Only CDR3 DNA remains: 36 bases, in frame from the first base. Genomic DNA was isolated from the sorted cells so that the TCRbeta CDR3 region could be sequenced. TCRbeta CDR3 regions were sequenced using the immunoSEQ Assay. Sourced from immuneACCESS, this table was stored by TCRdb with only in-frame sequences that have V and J called. A share of the clones is absent; for the studies checked, an unresolved V gene accounts for under half, and the remainder has no known explanation. In all, the sample holds 70,000 or so clones, and roughly nine tenths of those were seen once. Under 10% of the sample is in the top ten clones. The trial excluded patients who had a history of autoimmune disease or who were on systemic immunosuppression. Peripheral blood for TCR sequencing was collected from all dose cohorts at baseline, on cycle 4 day 1, and on cycle 7 day 1. The samples were taken from a phase I, first-in-human, multicenter, open-label dose-escalation trial of ivuxolimab. Adults with locally advanced or metastatic melanoma, renal cell carcinoma, hepatocellular carcinoma or head and neck squamous cell carcinoma were enrolled in the trial. Before TCR sequencing, CD4+ T cells and CD8+ T cells were sorted from peripheral blood as separate populations.

For this clone: Its antigen is not yet known. Per-base quality was not reported, and no clone a single base away is much larger than it.

Sequences were derived from CD4+ or CD8+ T cells sorted from blood, sampled in a trial of the OX40 agonist ivuxolimab. The chain uses TRBV10-2 and TRBJ2-1, with a weak D call of TRBD2 (6 bases match). The source is an adult with an advanced solid tumor such as melanoma, head and neck, liver or kidney cancer. For the CDR3, the sequence is CAILRGENEQFF. The nucleotide sequence reads as follows: TGCGCCATCCTACGCGGGGAAAATGAGCAGTTCTTC.